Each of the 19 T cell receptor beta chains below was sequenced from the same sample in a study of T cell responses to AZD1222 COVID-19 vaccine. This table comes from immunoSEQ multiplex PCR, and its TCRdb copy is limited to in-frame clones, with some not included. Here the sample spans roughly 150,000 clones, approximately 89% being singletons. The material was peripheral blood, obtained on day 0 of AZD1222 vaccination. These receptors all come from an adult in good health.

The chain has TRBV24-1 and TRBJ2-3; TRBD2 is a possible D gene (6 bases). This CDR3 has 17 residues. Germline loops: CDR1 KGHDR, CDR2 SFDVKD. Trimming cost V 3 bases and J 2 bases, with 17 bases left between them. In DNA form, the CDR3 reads TGTGCCACCAGTGATGTACTCCTAGCGCTAGCCACAGATACGCAGTATTTT. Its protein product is CATSDVLLALATDTQYF.

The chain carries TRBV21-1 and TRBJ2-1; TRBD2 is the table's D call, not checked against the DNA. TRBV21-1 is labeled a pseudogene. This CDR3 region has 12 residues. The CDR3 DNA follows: TGTGCCAGTTTACCGGGGGGCAATGAGCAGTTCTTC. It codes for CASLPGGNEQFF.

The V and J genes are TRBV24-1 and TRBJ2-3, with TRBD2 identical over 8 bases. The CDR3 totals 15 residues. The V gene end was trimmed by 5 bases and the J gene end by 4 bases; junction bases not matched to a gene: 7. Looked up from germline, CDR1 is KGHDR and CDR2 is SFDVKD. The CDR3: CATSAPGGISDTQYF. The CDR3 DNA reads TGTGCCACCAGTGCCCCGGGAGGGATTTCAGATACGCAGTATTTT.

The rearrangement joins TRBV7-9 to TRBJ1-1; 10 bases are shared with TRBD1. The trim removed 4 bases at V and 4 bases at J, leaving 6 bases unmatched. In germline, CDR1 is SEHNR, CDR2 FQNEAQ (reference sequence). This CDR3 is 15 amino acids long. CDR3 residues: CASSSRGQGGTEAFF. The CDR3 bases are TGTGCCAGCAGCTCCAGAGGACAGGGGGGCACTGAAGCTTTCTTT.

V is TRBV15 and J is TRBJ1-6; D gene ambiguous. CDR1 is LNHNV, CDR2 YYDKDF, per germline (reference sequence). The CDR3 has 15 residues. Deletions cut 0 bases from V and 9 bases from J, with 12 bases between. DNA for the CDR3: TGTGCCACCAGCAGAGAGTCTACCAACAGTTCACCCCTCCACTTT. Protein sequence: CATSRESTNSSPLHF.

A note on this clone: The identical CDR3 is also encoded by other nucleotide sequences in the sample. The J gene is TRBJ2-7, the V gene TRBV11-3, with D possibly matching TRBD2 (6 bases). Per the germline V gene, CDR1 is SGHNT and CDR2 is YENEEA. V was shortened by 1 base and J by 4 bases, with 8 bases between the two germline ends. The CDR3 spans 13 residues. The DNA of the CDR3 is TGTGCCAGCAGCTTAGGGGCGGGATACGAGCAGTACTTC. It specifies CASSLGAGYEQYF.

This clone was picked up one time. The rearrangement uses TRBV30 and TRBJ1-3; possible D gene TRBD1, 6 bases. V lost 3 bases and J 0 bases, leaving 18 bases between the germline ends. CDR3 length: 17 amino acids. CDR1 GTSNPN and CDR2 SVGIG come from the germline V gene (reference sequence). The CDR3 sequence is CAWSEPLDSFSGNTIYF. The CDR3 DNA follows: TGTGCCTGGAGCGAACCATTGGACAGTTTCTCTGGAAACACCATATATTTT.

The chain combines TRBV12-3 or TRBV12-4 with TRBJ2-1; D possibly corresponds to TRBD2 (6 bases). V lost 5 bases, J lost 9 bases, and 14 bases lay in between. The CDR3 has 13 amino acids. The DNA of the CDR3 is TGTGCCAGCAGTCCTCGGGAGTCCGGTGAGCAGTTCTTC. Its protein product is CASSPRESGEQFF.

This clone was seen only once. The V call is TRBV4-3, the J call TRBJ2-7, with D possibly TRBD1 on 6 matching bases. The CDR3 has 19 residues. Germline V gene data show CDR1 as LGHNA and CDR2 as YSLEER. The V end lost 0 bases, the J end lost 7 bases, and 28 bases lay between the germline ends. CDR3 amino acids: CASSQDVRIGGSYQGEQYF. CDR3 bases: TGCGCCAGCAGCCAAGACGTGAGGATAGGCGGCTCTTACCAGGGGGAGCAGTACTTC.

For the CDR3, the DNA is TGTGCCAGCAGCCAAAGCCCTCATTTATCAAACAATGAGCAGTTCTTC. Its protein product is CASSQSPHLSNNEQFF. This rearrangement joins TRBV3-1 (or the pseudogene TRBV3-2) to TRBJ2-1; D not certain. The V gene lost 2 bases and the J gene lost 5 bases, with 16 bases spanning the gap. The CDR3 is 16 residues long. CDR1 is LGHDT and CDR2 is YNNKEL in the germline V gene (reference sequence).

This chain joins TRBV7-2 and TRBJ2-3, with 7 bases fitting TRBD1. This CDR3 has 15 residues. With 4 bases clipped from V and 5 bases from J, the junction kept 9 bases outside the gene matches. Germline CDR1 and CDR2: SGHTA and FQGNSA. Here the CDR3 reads CASSWTTRGQDTQYF. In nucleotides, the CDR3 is TGTGCCAGCAGCTGGACCACTAGGGGGCAAGATACGCAGTATTTT. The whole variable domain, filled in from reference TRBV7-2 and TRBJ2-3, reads GAGVSQSPSNKVTEKGKDVELRCDPISGHTALYWYRQSLGQGLEFLIYFQGNSAPDKSGLPSDRFSAERTGGSVSTLTIQRTQQEDSAVYLCASSWTTRGQDTQYFGPGTRLTVL.

Here the CDR3 reads CATSDYNYGYTF. The DNA of the CDR3 is TGTGCCACCAGTGATTATAACTATGGCTACACCTTC. The chain employs TRBV24-1 and TRBJ1-2, with D hard to call. V lost 2 bases, J lost 1 base, and 1 base lay in between. CDR1 is KGHDR and CDR2 is SFDVKD in the germline V gene. The CDR3 sequence is 12 residues long.

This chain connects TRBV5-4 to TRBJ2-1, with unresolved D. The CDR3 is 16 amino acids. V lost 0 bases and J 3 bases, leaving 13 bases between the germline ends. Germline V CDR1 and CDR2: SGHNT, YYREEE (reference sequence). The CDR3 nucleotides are TGTGCCAGCAGCTTGGATCTGACCGGGTTCTACAATGAGCAGTTCTTC. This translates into CASSLDLTGFYNEQFF.

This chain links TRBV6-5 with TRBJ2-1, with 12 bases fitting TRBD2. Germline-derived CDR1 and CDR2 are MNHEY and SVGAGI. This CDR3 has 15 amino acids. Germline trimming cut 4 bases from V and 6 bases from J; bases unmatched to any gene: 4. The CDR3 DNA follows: TGTGCCAGCAGTTCGACTAGCGGGGGTTTCAATGAGCAGTTCTTC. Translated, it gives CASSSTSGGFNEQFF.

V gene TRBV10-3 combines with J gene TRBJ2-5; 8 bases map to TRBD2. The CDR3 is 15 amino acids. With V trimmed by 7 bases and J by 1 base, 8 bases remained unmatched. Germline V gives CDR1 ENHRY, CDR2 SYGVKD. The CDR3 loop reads CAIKGEAGAQETQYF. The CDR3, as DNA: TGTGCCATCAAGGGTGAAGCGGGAGCCCAAGAGACCCAGTACTTC.

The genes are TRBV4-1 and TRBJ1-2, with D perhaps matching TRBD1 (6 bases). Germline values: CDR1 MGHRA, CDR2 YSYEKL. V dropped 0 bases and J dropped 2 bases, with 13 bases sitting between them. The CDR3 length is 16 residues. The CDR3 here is CASSQDRTDLNYGYTF. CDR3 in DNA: TGCGCCAGCAGCCAAGATCGGACAGATTTAAACTATGGCTACACCTTC.

The CDR3 bases are TGTGCCACTAACAGGGACCGGAGAGACTATGGCTACACCTTC. It specifies CATNRDRRDYGYTF. The chain links TRBV2 to TRBJ1-2; D is perhaps TRBD1 (6 bases). The V and J ends lost 10 bases and 3 bases respectively, with 18 bases between them. Germline V gene lookup returns CDR1 SNHLY and CDR2 FYNNEI. The CDR3 totals 14 residues.

The CDR3 DNA reads as TGTGCCAGCAGCGACCGGGACGGAGAGCAGTTCTTC. It translates to CASSDRDGEQFF. The V gene is TRBV13, the J gene TRBJ2-1; the D gene could be TRBD1 or TRBD2 (5 bases each). V gave up 5 bases and J gave up 10 bases, with 12 bases separating them. Germline V gene sequence: CDR1 PRHDT, CDR2 FYEKMQ (reference sequence). The CDR3 covers 12 residues.

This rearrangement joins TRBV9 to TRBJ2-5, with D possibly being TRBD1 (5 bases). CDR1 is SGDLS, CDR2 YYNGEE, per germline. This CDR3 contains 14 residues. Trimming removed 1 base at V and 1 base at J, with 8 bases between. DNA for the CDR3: TGTGCCAGCAGCGTAACAGGTAGCCAAGAGACCCAGTACTTC. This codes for CASSVTGSQETQYF.